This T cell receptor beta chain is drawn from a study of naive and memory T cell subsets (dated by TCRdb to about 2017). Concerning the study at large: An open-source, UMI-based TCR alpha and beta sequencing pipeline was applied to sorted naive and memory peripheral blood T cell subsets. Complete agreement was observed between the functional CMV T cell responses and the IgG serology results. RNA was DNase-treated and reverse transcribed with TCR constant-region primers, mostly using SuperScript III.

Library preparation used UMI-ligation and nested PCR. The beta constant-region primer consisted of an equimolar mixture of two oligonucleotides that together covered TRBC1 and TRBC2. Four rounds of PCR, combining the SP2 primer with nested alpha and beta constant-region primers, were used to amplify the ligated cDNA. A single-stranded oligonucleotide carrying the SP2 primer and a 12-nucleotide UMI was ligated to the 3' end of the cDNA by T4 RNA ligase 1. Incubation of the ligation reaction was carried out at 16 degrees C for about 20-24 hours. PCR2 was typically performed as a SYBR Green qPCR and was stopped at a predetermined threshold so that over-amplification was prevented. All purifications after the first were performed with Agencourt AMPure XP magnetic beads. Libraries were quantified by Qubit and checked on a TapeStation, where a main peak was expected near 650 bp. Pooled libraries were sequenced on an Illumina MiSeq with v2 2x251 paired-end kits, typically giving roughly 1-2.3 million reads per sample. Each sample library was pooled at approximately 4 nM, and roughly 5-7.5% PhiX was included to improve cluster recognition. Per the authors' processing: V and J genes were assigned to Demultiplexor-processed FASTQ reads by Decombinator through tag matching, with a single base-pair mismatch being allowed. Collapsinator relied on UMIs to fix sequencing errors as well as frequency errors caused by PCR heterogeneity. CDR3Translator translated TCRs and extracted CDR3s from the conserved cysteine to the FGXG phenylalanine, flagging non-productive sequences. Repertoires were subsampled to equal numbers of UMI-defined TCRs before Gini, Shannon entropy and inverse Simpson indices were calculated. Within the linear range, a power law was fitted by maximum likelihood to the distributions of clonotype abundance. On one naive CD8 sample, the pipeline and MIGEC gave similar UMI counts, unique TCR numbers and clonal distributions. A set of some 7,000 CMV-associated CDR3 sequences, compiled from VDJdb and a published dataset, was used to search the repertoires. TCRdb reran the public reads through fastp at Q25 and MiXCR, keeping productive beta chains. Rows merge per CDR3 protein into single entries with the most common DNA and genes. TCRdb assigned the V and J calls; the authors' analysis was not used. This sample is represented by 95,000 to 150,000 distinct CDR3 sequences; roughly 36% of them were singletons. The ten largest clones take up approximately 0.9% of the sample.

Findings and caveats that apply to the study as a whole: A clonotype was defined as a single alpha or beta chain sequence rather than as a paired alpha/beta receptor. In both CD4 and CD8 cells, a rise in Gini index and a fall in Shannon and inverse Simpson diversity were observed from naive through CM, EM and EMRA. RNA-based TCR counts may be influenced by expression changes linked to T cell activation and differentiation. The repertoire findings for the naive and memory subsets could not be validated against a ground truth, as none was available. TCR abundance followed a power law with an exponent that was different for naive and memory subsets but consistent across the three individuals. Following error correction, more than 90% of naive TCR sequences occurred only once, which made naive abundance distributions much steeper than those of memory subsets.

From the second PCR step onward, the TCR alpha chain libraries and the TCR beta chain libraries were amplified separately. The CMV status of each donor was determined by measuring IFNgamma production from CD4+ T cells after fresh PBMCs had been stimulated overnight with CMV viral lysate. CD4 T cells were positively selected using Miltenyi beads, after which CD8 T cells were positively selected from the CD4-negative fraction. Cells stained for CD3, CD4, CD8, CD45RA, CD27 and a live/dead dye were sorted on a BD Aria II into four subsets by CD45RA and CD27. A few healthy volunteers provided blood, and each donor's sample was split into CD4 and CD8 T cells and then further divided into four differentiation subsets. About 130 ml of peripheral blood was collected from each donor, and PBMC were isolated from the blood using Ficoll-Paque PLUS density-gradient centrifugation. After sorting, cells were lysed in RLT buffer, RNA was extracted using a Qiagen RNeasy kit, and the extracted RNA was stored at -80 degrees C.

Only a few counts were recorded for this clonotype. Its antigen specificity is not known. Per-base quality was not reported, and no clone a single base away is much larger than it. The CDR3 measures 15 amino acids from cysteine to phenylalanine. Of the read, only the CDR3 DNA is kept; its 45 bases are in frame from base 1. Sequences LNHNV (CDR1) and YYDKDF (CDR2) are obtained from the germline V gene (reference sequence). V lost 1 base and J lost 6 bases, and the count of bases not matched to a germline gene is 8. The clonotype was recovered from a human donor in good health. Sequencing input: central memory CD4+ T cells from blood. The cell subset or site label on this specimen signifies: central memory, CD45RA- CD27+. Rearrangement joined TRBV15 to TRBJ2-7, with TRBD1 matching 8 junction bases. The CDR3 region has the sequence CATSRADQGALEQYF. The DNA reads TGTGCCACCAGCAGAGCGGACCAGGGGGCCCTCGAGCAGTACTTC. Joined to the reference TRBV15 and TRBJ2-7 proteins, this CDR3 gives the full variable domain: DAMVIQNPRYQVTQFGKPVTLSCSQTLNHNVMYWYQQKSSQAPKLLFHYYDKDFNNEADTPDNFQSRRPNTSFCFLDIRSPGLGDTAMYLCATSRADQGALEQYFGPGTRLTVT.